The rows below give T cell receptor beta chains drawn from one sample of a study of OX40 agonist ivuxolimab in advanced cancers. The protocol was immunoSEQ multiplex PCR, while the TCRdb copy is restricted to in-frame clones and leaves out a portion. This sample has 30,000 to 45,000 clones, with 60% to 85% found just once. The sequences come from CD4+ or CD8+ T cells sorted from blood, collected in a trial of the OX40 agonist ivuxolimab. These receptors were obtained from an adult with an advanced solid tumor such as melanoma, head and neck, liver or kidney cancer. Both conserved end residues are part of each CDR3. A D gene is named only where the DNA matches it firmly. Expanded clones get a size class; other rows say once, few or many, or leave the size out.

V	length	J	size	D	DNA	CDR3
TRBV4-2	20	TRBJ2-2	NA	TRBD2	TGTGCCAGCAGCCAAGTCTCCCACACGAGCGGGATCGGTCAGGGCGGGGAGCTGTTTTTT	CASSQVSHTSGIGQGGELFF
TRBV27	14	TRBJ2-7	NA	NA	TGTGCCAGCAGTTCCTTCCGTACAGCCTACGAGCAGTACTTC	CASSSFRTAYEQYF
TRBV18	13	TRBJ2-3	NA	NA	TGTGCCAGCTCATCGGCGGGTGGAGATACGCAGTATTTT	CASSSAGGDTQYF
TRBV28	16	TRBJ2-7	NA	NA	TGTGCCAGCAGTTTTCCGACAGAGCCCGCGGTGAAGGAGCAGTACTTC	CASSFPTEPAVKEQYF
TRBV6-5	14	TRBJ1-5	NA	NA	TGTGCCAGCAGTTACTCCGGAAGCAATCAGCCCCAGCATTTT	CASSYSGSNQPQHF
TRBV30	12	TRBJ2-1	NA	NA	TGTGCCTCCCGACCGGCTATCAATGAGCAGTTCTTC	CASRPAINEQFF
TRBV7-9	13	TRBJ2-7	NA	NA	TGTGCCAGCAGCCCTAGGGGGGGGACTGAGCAGTACTTC	CASSPRGGTEQYF
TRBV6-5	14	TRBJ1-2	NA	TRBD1	TGTGCCAGCAGTTACGCAGGGGGCGGGAATGGCTACACCTTC	CASSYAGGGNGYTF
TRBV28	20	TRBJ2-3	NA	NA	TGTGCCAGCAGGAAGGGACCAGGGGGGCGATCGGCAGGTCACACAGATACGCAGTATTTT	CASRKGPGGRSAGHTDTQYF
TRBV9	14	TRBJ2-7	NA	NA	TGTGCCAGCAGCGTCGGGACTGGATTTTACGAGCAGTACTTC	CASSVGTGFYEQYF
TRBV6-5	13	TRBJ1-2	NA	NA	TGTGCCAGCAGTCAGGGTTATAACTATGGCTACACCTTC	CASSQGYNYGYTF
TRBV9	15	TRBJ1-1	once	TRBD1	TGTGCCAGCAGCGTAACAGGGGCTGGGGACACTGAAGCTTTCTTT	CASSVTGAGDTEAFF
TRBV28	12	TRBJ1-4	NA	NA	TGTGCCAGCAGTCCCCCCGTGGAAAAACTGTTTTTT	CASSPPVEKLFF
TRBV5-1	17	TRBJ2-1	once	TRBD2	TGCGCCAGCAGCTTGATGTCTAGCGGGAGGGCGGGTAATGAGCAGTTCTTC	CASSLMSSGRAGNEQFF
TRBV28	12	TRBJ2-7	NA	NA	TGTGCCAGCAGTTTTGCGGATTACGAGCAGTACTTC	CASSFADYEQYF
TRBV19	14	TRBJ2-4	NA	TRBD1	TGTGCCAGTGGACAGGTTCCGGCCCCAAACATTCAGTACTTC	CASGQVPAPNIQYF